The clone carrying this T cell receptor (beta chain) was picked up a small number of times. Its specificity is unknown. Unique molecular identifiers were incorporated during preparation of the TCRbeta library. Each CDR3 protein gets one entry after TCRdb re-called the PCR reads with MiXCR. The sample includes fewer than 450,000 distinct CDR3 sequences, roughly 17% of them seen just once. This entry comes from a study of T-cell reconstitution after alpha-beta-depleted transplantation in children. Overall study findings and caveats: Newly made T cells mostly supplied T-cell counts and diversity one year after transplant.

The sample was PBMCs, mostly from graft donor cells, taken 360 days after TCRalphabeta/CD19-depleted stem cell transplant. The origin of this receptor is a male patient between 2 and 15 years old who had a stem cell transplant for acute lymphoblastic leukemia, so the T cells may come from the graft donor.

CDR3 region: CASSDRNNSPLHF. The CDR3 DNA follows: TGTGCCAGCAGCGACAGGAATAATTCACCCCTCCACTTT. The chain combines TRBV12-3 or TRBV12-4 with TRBJ1-6; D is possibly TRBD1 (6 bases). The CDR3 is 13 residues long. The germline V and J ends were trimmed by 6 bases and 5 bases, with 8 bases remaining between them.